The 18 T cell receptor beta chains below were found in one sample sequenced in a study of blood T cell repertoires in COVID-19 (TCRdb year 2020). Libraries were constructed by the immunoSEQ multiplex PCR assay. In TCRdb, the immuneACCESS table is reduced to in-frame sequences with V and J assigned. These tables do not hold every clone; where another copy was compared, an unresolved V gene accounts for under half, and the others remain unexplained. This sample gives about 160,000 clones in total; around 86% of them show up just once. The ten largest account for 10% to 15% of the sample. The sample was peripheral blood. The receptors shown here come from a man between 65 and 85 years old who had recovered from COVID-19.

The chain's CDR3 is CASSLAYKETQYF. CDR3 nucleotide sequence: TGTGCCAGCAGCTTAGCCTATAAAGAGACCCAGTACTTC. This chain joins TRBV7-3 and TRBJ2-5; D uncertain. Trimming shortened V by 2 bases and J by 3 bases, and 7 bases separated the two germline ends. The CDR3 is 13 residues long. CDR1 is SGHTA, CDR2 FQGTGA, per germline.

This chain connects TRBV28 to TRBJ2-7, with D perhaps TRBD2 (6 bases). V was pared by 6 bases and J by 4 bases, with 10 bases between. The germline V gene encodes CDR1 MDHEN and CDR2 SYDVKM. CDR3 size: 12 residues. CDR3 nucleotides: TGTGCCAGCAGGCGGGGACTTTACGAGCAGTACTTC. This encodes CASRRGLYEQYF. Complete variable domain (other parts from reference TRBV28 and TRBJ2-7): DVKVTQSSRYLVKRTGEKVFLECVQDMDHENMFWYRQDPGLGLRLIYFSYDVKMKEKGDIPEGYSVSREKKERFSLILESASTNQTSMYLCASRRGLYEQYFGPGTRLTVT.

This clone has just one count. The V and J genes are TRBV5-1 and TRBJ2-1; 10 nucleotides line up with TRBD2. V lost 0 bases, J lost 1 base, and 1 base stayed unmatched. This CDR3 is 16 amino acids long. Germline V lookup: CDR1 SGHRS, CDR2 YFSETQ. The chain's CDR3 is CASSLETSGSYNEQFF. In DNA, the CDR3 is TGCGCCAGCAGCTTGGAGACTAGCGGGTCCTACAATGAGCAGTTCTTC. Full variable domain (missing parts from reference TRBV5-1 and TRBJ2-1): KAGVTQTPRYLIKTRGQQVTLSCSPISGHRSVSWYQQTPGQGLQFLFEYFSETQRNKGNFPGRFSGRQFSNSRSEMNVSTLELGDSALYLCASSLETSGSYNEQFFGPGTRLTVL.

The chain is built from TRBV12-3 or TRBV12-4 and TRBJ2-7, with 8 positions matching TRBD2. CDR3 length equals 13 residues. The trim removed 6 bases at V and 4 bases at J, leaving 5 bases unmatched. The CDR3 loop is CASSHGLAYEQYF. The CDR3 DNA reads TGTGCCAGCAGCCACGGACTAGCTTACGAGCAGTACTTC.

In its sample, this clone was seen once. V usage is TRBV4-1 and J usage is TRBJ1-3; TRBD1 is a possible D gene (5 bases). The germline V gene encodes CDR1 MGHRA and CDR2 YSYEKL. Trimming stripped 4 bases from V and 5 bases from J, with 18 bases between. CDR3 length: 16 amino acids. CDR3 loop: CASSPPDQGSRNTIYF. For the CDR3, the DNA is TGCGCCAGCAGCCCCCCCGACCAGGGCTCGAGAAACACCATATATTTT.

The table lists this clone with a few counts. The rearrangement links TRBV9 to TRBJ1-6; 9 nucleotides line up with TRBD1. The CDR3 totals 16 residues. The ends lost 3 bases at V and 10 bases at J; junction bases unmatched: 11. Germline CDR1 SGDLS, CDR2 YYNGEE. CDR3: CASSAWTGDDGSPLHF. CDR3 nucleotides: TGTGCCAGCAGCGCCTGGACAGGGGACGATGGGTCACCCCTCCACTTT. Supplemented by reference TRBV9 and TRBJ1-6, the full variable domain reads DSGVTQTPKHLITATGQRVTLRCSPRSGDLSVYWYQQSLDQGLQFLIQYYNGEERAKGNILERFSAQQFPDLHSELNLSSLELGDSALYFCASSAWTGDDGSPLHFGNGTRLTVT.

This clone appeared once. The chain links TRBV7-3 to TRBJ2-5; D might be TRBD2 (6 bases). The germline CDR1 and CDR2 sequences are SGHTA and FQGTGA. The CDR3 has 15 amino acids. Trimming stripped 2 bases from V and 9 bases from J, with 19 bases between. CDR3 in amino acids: CASSLLGDSAVAQYF. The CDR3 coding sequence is TGTGCCAGCAGCTTATTAGGGGACTCAGCAGTGGCCCAGTACTTC.

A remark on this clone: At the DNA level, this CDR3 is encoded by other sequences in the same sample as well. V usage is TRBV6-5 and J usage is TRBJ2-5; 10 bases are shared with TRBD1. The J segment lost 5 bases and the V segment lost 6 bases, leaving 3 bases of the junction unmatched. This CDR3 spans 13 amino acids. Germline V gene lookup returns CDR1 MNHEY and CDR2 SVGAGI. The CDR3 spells CASSRGQGETQYF. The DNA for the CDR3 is TGTGCCAGCAGCCGGGGACAGGGGGAGACCCAGTACTTC.

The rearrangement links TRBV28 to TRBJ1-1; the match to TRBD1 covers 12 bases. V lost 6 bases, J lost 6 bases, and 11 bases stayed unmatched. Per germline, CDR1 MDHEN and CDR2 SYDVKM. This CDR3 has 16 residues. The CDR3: CASSRAGTGGRAEAFF. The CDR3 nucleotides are TGTGCCAGCAGCCGGGCTGGGACAGGGGGCCGGGCTGAAGCTTTCTTT.

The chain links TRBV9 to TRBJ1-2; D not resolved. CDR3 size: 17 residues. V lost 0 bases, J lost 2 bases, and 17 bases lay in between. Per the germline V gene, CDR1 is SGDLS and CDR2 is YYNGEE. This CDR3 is CASSVGTGPRLNYGYTF. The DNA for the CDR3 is TGTGCCAGCAGCGTAGGGACTGGCCCTCGACTAAACTATGGCTACACCTTC.

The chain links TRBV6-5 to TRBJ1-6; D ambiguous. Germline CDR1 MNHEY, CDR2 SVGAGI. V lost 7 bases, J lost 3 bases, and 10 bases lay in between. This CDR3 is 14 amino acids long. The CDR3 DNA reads TGTGCCAGCAAACAGCAAATCTATAATTCACCCCTCCACTTT. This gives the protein CASKQQIYNSPLHF.

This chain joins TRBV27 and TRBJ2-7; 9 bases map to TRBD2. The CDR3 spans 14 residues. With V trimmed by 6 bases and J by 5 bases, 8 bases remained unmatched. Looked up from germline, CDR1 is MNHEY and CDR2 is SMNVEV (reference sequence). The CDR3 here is CASSLLAGLDEQYF. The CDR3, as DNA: TGTGCCAGCAGCCTACTAGCGGGCTTGGACGAGCAGTACTTC.

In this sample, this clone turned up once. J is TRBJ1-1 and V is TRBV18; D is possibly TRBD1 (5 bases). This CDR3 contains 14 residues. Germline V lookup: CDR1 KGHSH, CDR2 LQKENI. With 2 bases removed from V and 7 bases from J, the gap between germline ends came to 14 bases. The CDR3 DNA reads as TGTGCCAGCTCACCAAACCAACAGGATCTTGAAGCTTTCTTT. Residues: CASSPNQQDLEAFF.

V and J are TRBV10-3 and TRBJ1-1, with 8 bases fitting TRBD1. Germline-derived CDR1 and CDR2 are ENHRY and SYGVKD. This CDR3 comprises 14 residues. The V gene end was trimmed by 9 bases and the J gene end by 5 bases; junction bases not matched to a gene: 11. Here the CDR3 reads CAIALQGESTEAFF. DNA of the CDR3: TGTGCCATAGCCTTACAGGGGGAAAGTACTGAAGCTTTCTTT.

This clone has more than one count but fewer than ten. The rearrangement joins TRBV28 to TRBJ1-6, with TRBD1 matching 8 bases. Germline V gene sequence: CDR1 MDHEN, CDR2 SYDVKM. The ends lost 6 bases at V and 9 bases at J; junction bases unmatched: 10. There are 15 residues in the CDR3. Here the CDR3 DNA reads TGTGCCAGCAGGCCCGGCAGGGGGCTTAGTTCACCCCTCCACTTT. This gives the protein CASRPGRGLSSPLHF.

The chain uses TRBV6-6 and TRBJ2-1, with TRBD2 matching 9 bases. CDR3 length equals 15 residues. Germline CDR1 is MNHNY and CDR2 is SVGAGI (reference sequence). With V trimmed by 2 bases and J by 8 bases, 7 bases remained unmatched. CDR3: CASSYLSGSIHEQFF. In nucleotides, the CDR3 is TGTGCCAGCAGTTACCTTAGCGGGAGTATCCATGAGCAGTTCTTC.

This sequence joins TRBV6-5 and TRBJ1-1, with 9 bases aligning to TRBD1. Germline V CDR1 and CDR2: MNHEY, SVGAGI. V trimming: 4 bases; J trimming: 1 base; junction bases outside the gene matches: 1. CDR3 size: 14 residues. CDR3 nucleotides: TGTGCCAGCAGTTTGGGACAGGGGAACACTGAAGCTTTCTTT. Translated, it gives CASSLGQGNTEAFF.

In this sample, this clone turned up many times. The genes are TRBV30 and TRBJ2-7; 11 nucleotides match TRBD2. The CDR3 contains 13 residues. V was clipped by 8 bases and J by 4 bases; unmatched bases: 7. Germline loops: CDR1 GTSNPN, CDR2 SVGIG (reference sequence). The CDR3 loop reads CASVLAGGYEQYF. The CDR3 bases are TGTGCCAGCGTTCTAGCGGGAGGTTACGAGCAGTACTTC. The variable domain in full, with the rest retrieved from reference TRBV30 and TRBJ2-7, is SQTIHQWPATLVQPVGSPLSLECTVEGTSNPNLYWYRQAAGRGLQLLFYSVGIGQISSEVPQNLSASRPQDRQFILSSKKLLLSDSGFYLCASVLAGGYEQYFGPGTRLTVT.